One sample yielded the 23 T cell receptor beta chains listed below, sequenced in a study of shared clonotypes between healthy human individuals. Produced via immunoSEQ multiplex PCR; TCRdb's table is partial and in-frame only. The sample records approximately 2.5 million clones, approximately 92% being singletons. Source material: naive CD4+ T cells sorted from blood. Stated subset: CD45RA+ positively selected. These receptors came from a young man in good health.

The chain carries TRBV5-1 and TRBJ1-2, with D possibly being TRBD1 (6 bases). V gave up 2 bases and J gave up 4 bases, with 12 bases separating them. CDR3 length: 14 amino acids. Germline CDR1 is SGHRS and CDR2 is YFSETQ. In nucleotides, the CDR3 is TGCGCCAGCAGCTTTACAGGGTTGGGCTATGGCTACACCTTC. It yields the protein CASSFTGLGYGYTF.

This chain uses TRBV30 with TRBJ1-3; 9 bases match TRBD1. Trimming took 6 bases from V and 4 from J; bases not matched to a gene: 4. The CDR3 covers 13 residues. Germline CDR1 and CDR2: GTSNPN and SVGIG (reference sequence). For the CDR3, the DNA is TGTGCCTGCCAACAGGGGGCGGGAAACACCATATATTTT. It translates to CACQQGAGNTIYF.

This rearrangement joins TRBV18 to TRBJ2-5; possible D gene TRBD2, 6 bases. Germline CDR1 reads KGHSH; CDR2 reads LQKENI. The V end was cut by 3 bases, the J end by 1 base, with 12 bases between. The CDR3 has 15 amino acids. Written as DNA, the CDR3 is TGTGCCAGCTCACCTGGGAGGAACCCCCAAGAGACCCAGTACTTC. Amino acid sequence: CASSPGRNPQETQYF.

This chain uses TRBV28 with TRBJ1-1; the D is unclear. V shed 8 bases and J shed 3 bases, with 10 bases lying between them. The V gene's germline CDR1 is MDHEN and CDR2 SYDVKM. The CDR3 extends over 12 amino acids. CDR3 loop: CASLSQDTEAFF. CDR3 nucleotides: TGTGCCAGCCTCTCCCAGGACACTGAAGCTTTCTTT.

The rearrangement uses TRBV7-9 and TRBJ1-2; no reliable D call. Looked up from germline, CDR1 is SEHNR and CDR2 is FQNEAQ (reference sequence). The CDR3 consists of 14 residues. V lost 2 bases and J lost 1, with 8 bases in between. The chain's CDR3 is CASSLILLNYGYTF. In DNA form, the CDR3 reads TGTGCCAGCAGCTTAATCCTTCTTAACTATGGCTACACCTTC.

The chain employs TRBV5-4 and TRBJ2-2, with D tentatively TRBD1 (6 bases). Germline V gene sequence: CDR1 SGHNT, CDR2 YYREEE (reference sequence). The CDR3 length is 13 residues. Trimming stripped 4 bases from V and 4 bases from J, with 8 bases between. The CDR3 sequence is CASSQGGTGELFF. The DNA of the CDR3 is TGTGCCAGCAGCCAAGGGGGCACCGGGGAGCTGTTTTTT.

The genes are TRBV19 and TRBJ2-3; 11 bases match TRBD1. Germline V gives CDR1 LNHDA, CDR2 SQIVND (reference sequence). The CDR3 has 15 residues. The junction had 8 bases not matched to a gene; V was cut back by 9 bases and J by 3 bases. CDR3 protein: CASSPGDRGTDTQYF. The CDR3 nucleotides read TGTGCCAGCAGCCCGGGGGACAGGGGGACAGATACGCAGTATTTT.

The chain carries TRBV9 and TRBJ1-3; a weak D match, TRBD1 (5 bases). V lost 4 bases, J lost 2 bases, and 16 bases lay in between. The CDR3 spans 16 residues. The V gene's germline CDR1 is SGDLS and CDR2 YYNGEE. The CDR3, as DNA: TGTGCCAGCAGCCCAGGTGGGAGGGACCCTGGAAACACCATATATTTT. It encodes CASSPGGRDPGNTIYF. Combining the CDR3 with reference TRBV9 and TRBJ1-3 gives the whole variable domain DSGVTQTPKHLITATGQRVTLRCSPRSGDLSVYWYQQSLDQGLQFLIQYYNGEERAKGNILERFSAQQFPDLHSELNLSSLELGDSALYFCASSPGGRDPGNTIYFGEGSWLTVV.

A note on this clone: Other DNA sequences within the sample encode an identical CDR3. The V and J genes are TRBV19 and TRBJ1-2, with D possibly TRBD1 on 6 matching bases. In germline, CDR1 is LNHDA, CDR2 SQIVND (reference sequence). Trimming left V 3 bases short and J 4 bases short, with 12 bases between. The CDR3 has 14 amino acids. CDR3 coding DNA: TGTGCCAGTAGTATCCCAGGACAGCCCTATGGCTACACCTTC. Translation gives CASSIPGQPYGYTF.

This sequence joins TRBV29-1 and TRBJ2-5; a possible D gene is TRBD1 (5 bases). This CDR3 has 14 amino acids. Looked up from germline, CDR1 is SQVTM and CDR2 is ANQGSEA. With 6 bases removed from V and 4 bases from J, the gap between germline ends came to 18 bases. The CDR3 loop is CSVGRAGPGETQYF. For the CDR3, the DNA is TGCAGCGTGGGAAGGGCAGGGCCGGGAGAGACCCAGTACTTC.

A word on this clone: Other DNA sequences in the same sample also yield this CDR3. This rearrangement joins TRBV2 to TRBJ2-5; D not resolved. This CDR3 contains 11 residues. Germline V gene lookup returns CDR1 SNHLY and CDR2 FYNNEI. With 4 bases removed from V and 5 bases from J, the gap between germline ends came to 5 bases. The CDR3 protein is CASSVGETQYF. The CDR3 nucleotides read TGTGCCAGCAGTGTGGGTGAGACCCAGTACTTC.

CDR3 amino acids: CASSDWGQGEPSGTDTQYF. The CDR3 nucleotides are TGTGCCAGCAGTGACTGGGGGCAGGGGGAACCGTCAGGCACAGATACGCAGTATTTT. The V call is TRBV6-4, the J call TRBJ2-3; TRBD1 aligns across 7 bases. Unmatched junction bases numbered 14, after V lost 1 base and J lost 1 base. The germline V gene encodes CDR1 MRHNA and CDR2 SNTAGT. CDR3 size: 19 residues.

V usage is TRBV5-1 and J usage is TRBJ1-2; D may be TRBD1 (6 bases). Germline V gives CDR1 SGHRS, CDR2 YFSETQ. Trimming left V 4 bases short and J 10 bases short, with 17 bases between. The CDR3 consists of 13 residues. CDR3 loop: CASSRARTDPYTF. The CDR3 nucleotides are TGCGCCAGCAGCAGAGCCCGGACAGACCCCTACACCTTC.

As for this clone: Additional DNA sequences in this sample encode the identical CDR3. The gene calls are TRBV18 and TRBJ2-7, with D possibly being TRBD1 (6 bases). This CDR3 region has 14 residues. The V and J ends lost 0 bases and 3 bases respectively, with 9 bases between them. Germline CDR1 and CDR2: KGHSH and LQKENI. The CDR3 spells CASSPPGQNYEQYF. CDR3 DNA sequence: TGTGCCAGCTCACCACCGGGACAAAACTACGAGCAGTACTTC.

This clone was seen a single time. The chain has TRBV7-9 and TRBJ2-5; D is uncertain. The CDR3 extends over 14 amino acids. The V end lost 5 bases, the J end lost 0 bases, and 10 bases lay between the germline ends. Germline CDR1 is SEHNR and CDR2 is FQNEAQ (reference sequence). The CDR3 sequence is CASSNLRYQETQYF. The DNA of the CDR3 is TGTGCCAGCAGCAACCTACGGTACCAAGAGACCCAGTACTTC.

For this clone: Other DNA sequences in the same sample also yield this CDR3. The rearrangement joins TRBV6-1 to TRBJ1-2; 8 nucleotides line up with TRBD1. The CDR3 is 14 amino acids. Germline V CDR1 and CDR2: MNHNS, SASEGT. Trimming removed 6 bases from V and 1 base from J; junction bases left unmatched: 4. CDR3: CASSVTGGNYGYTF. The CDR3 coding sequence is TGTGCCAGCAGCGTTACAGGGGGTAACTATGGCTACACCTTC.

The V gene is TRBV7-2, the J gene TRBJ2-1, with 7 positions matching TRBD2. V shed 1 base and J 6 bases; nucleotides not matched to a gene: 9. Germline CDR1 SGHTA, CDR2 FQGNSA. This CDR3 spans 16 amino acids. The CDR3 sequence: CASSLGGSSGTNEQFF. The CDR3 DNA sequence: TGTGCCAGCAGCTTAGGGGGGTCTAGCGGAACCAATGAGCAGTTCTTC.

This chain links TRBV5-6 with TRBJ1-2; 7 bases map to TRBD1. Germline V gives CDR1 SGHDT, CDR2 YYEEEE. The CDR3 contains 14 residues. The junction had 1 base not matched to a gene; V was cut back by 1 base and J by 1 base. The CDR3 DNA is TGTGCCAGCAGCTTGACAGGGGTTAACTATGGCTACACCTTC. This translates into CASSLTGVNYGYTF. The whole variable domain, filled in from reference TRBV5-6 and TRBJ1-2, reads DAGVTQSPTHLIKTRGQQVTLRCSPKSGHDTVSWYQQALGQGPQFIFQYYEEEERQRGNFPDRFSGHQFPNYSSELNVNALLLGDSALYLCASSLTGVNYGYTFGSGTRLTVV.

The rearrangement links TRBV29-1 to TRBJ1-3; 7 bases align to TRBD1. V dropped 6 bases and J dropped 0; count of bases not matched to a gene: 5. The germline gives CDR1 SQVTM, CDR2 ANQGSEA. This CDR3 region has 14 residues. The CDR3 bases are TGCAGCGTCGGGGGACAGTCCTCTGGAAACACCATATATTTT. Residues: CSVGGQSSGNTIYF.

V and J are TRBV19 and TRBJ1-2; TRBD1 matches 8 bases. The CDR3 has 16 amino acids. The germline gives CDR1 LNHDA, CDR2 SQIVND (reference sequence). The J segment lost 4 bases and the V segment lost 5 bases, leaving 12 bases of the junction unmatched. The CDR3 DNA reads TGTGCCAGTAGTCAGCCGGGACAGGTTTTTGTCTATGGCTACACCTTC. Translating it yields CASSQPGQVFVYGYTF.

V is TRBV28 and J is TRBJ2-1; 9 bases are a match to TRBD2. Trimming took 5 bases from V and 5 from J; bases not matched to a gene: 7. This CDR3 contains 15 residues. The germline V gene has CDR1 MDHEN and CDR2 SYDVKM. CDR3: CASSVSGGGNNEQFF. DNA for the CDR3: TGTGCCAGCAGTGTTAGCGGGGGAGGGAACAATGAGCAGTTCTTC.

The rearrangement links TRBV5-1 to TRBJ1-3; perhaps TRBD1 as D (6 bases). The length of the CDR3 is 15 residues. Trimming shortened V by 1 base and J by 1 base, and 9 bases separated the two germline ends. Germline CDR1 SGHRS, CDR2 YFSETQ. The CDR3 DNA reads as TGCGCCAGCAGCTTGAGCAGGGGTTCTGGAAACACCATATATTTT. Translation: CASSLSRGSGNTIYF.

V gene TRBV7-8 combines with J gene TRBJ2-3; D possibly corresponds to TRBD2 (6 bases). In germline, CDR1 is SGHVS, CDR2 FQNEAQ. V was trimmed by 0 bases and J by 4 bases, leaving 14 bases between them. The CDR3 extends over 16 amino acids. The chain's CDR3 is CASSLAAGFRADTQYF. As DNA, the CDR3 is TGTGCCAGCAGCTTAGCGGCGGGGTTTCGTGCAGATACGCAGTATTTT.